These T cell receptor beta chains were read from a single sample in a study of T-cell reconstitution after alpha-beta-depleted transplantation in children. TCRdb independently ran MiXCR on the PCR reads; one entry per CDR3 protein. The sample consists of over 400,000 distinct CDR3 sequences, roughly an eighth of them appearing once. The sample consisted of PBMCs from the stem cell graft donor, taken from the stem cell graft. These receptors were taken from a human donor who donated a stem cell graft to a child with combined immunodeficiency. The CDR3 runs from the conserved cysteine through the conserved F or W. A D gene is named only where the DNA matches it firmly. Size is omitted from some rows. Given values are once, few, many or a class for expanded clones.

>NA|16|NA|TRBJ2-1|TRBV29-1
TGCAGCGCCGTTGGGGCGGCCGATGGAAAAGGGGGTGAGCAGTTCTTC
CSAVGAADGKGGEQFF
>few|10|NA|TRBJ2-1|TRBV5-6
TGTGCCAGCGAGTCCAATGAGCAGTTCTTC
CASESNEQFF
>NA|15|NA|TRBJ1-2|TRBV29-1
TGCAGCGTTGCTTCCCGGGGGCAGGGAAACTATGGCTACACCTTC
CSVASRGQGNYGYTF
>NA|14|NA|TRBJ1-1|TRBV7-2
TGTGCCAGCAGCTTACGCAACAGCCTAAAGGGAGCTTTCTTT
CASSLRNSLKGAFF
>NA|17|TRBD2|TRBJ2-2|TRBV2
TGTGCCAGCACCCCGCGCACTAGCGGGAGTGACACCGGGGAGCTGTTTTTT
CASTPRTSGSDTGELFF
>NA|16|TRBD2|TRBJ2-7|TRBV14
TGTGCCAGCAGCCAAGATCTTGGACTAGCGAGCCACGAGCAGTACTTC
CASSQDLGLASHEQYF
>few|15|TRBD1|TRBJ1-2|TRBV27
TGTGCCAGCAGTTTGACAGGGAGGTCTAACTATGGCTACACCTTC
CASSLTGRSNYGYTF
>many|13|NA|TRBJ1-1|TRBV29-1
TGCAGCGTTGGGCTACGGGTTAACACTGAAGCTTTCTTT
CSVGLRVNTEAFF
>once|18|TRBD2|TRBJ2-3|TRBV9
TGTGCCAGCAGCGTAGCGAGCGGGGGGGCCGGGGGCACAGATACGCAGTATTTT
CASSVASGGAGGTDTQYF
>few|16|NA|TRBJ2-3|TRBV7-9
TGTGCCAGCAGCCCAACCCGCAGCGGACGAGCAGATACGCAGTATTTT
CASSPTRSGRADTQYF
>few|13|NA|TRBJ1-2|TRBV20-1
TGCAGTGCCCCACGGCCGCTCCCCTATGGCTACACCTTC
CSAPRPLPYGYTF
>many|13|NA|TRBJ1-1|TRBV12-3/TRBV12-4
TGTGCCAGCCGAACAGGGCCTCCCACTGAAGCTTTCTTT
CASRTGPPTEAFF
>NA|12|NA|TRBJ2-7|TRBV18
TGTGCCAGCTCACCATCCGGGGCCGAGCAGTACTTC
CASSPSGAEQYF
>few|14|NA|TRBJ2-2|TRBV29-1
TGCAGCGCTAAGGTACAGCAGATGACCGGGGAGCTGTTTTTT
CSAKVQQMTGELFF
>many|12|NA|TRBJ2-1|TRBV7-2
TGTGCCAGCATCAAAGGCGGGAATGAGCAGTTCTTC
CASIKGGNEQFF
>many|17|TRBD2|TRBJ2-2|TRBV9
TGTGCCAGCAGCGCCGGGACTAGCGGGGCAAACACCGGGGAGCTGTTTTTT
CASSAGTSGANTGELFF
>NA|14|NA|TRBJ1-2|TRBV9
TGTGCCAGCAGCCCTCAGACAGAAAACTATGGCTACACCTTC
CASSPQTENYGYTF
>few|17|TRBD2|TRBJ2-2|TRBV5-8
TGTGCCAGCAGCACCCTATTCGGGACTATGAACACCGGGGAGCTGTTTTTT
CASSTLFGTMNTGELFF
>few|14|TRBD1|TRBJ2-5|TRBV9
TGTGCCAGCAGCGTAGAGGGACAGGGAGAGACCCAGTACTTC
CASSVEGQGETQYF
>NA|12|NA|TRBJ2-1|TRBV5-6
TGTGCCAGCAGCTTATGGTCCGATGAGCAGATCTTC
CASSLWSDEQIF
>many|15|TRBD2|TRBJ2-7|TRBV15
TGTGCCACCAGCAGAGGAGGTAGCGGGACTCTCGAGCAGTACTTC
CATSRGGSGTLEQYF
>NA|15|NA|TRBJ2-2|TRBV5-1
TGCGCCAGCAACACAGCTGGCCAGAACACCGGGGAGCTGTTTTTT
CASNTAGQNTGELFF
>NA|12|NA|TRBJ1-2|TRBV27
TGTGCCAGCAGTATGTCGGGAATTAATCCCCTTTTC
CASSMSGINPLF
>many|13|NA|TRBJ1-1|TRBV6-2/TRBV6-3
TGTGCCAGCAGTCCTGACTATGACACTGAAGCTTTCTTT
CASSPDYDTEAFF
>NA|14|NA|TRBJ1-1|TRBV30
TGTGCCTGGAGTTTAGAACAGGCCAACACTGAAGCTTTCTTT
CAWSLEQANTEAFF
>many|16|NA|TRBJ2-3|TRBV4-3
TGCGCCAGCAGCCAAGATCGGGCACTCTGGGGAGATACGCAGTATTTT
CASSQDRALWGDTQYF
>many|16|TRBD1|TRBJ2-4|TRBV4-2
TGTGCCAGCAGTTTCACAGGGGTAGGGGCCAAAAACATTCAGTACTTC
CASSFTGVGAKNIQYF
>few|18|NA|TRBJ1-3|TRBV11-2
TGTGCCAGCAGCTTAGAATCGGCAGGTTTCGGCTCTGGAAACACCATATATTTT
CASSLESAGFGSGNTIYF
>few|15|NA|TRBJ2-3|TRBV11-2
TGTGCCAGCAGCCCAGAGGCCGGGGACCACGATACGCAGTATTTT
CASSPEAGDHDTQYF
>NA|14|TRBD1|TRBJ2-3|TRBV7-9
TGTGCCAGCAGAGAACAGGGGGCTGGAGATACGCAGTATTTT
CASREQGAGDTQYF
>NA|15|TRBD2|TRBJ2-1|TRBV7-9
TGTGCCAGCAGCTTAAGGGCGGGAGGCTTCGGTGAGCAGTTCTTC
CASSLRAGGFGEQFF
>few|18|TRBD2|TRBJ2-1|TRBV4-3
TGCGCCAGCAGCCAAGATAAGCAGGCTAGCGGGAGCTACAATGAGCAGTTCTTC
CASSQDKQASGSYNEQFF
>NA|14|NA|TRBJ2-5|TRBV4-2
TGTGCCAGCAGCCTAGATACGGTGCAAGAGACCCAGTACTTC
CASSLDTVQETQYF
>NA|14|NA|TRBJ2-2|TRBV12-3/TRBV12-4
TGTGCCAGCAGTTTACAGGGGACGAGCGGGGAGCTGTTTTTT
CASSLQGTSGELFF
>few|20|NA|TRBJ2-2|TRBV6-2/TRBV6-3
TGTGCCAGCTCCTCCGTTTTCCGGGACTCAATACCCCCGAACACCGGGGAGCTGTTTTTT
CASSSVFRDSIPPNTGELFF